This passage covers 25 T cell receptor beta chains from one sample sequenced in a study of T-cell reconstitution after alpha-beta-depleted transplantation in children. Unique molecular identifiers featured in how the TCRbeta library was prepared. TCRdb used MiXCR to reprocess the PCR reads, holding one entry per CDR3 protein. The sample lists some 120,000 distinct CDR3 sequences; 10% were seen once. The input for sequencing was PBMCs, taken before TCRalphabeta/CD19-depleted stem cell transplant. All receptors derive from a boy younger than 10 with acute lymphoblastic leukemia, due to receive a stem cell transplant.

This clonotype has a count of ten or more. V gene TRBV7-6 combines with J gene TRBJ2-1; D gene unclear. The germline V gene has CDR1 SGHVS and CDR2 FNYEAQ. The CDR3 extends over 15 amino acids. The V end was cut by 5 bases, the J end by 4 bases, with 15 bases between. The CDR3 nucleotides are TGTGCCAGCAGCCGCCTAGAATTTCTTTACAATGAGCAGTTCTTC. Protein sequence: CASSRLEFLYNEQFF.

The DNA for the CDR3 is TGCAGTGCTAGAGATCGGGTAGTGGGCGCAGATACGCAGTATTTT. It yields the protein CSARDRVVGADTQYF. The V and J genes are TRBV20-1 and TRBJ2-3; D is uncertain. Trimming removed 0 bases at V and 4 bases at J, with 14 bases between. CDR3 length: 15 amino acids. Germline CDR1 is DFQATT and CDR2 is SNEGSKA (reference sequence).

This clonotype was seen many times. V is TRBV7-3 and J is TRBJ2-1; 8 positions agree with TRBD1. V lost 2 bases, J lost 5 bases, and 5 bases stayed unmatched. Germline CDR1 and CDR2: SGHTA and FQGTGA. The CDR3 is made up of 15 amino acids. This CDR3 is CASSLGQGGDNEQFF. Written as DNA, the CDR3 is TGTGCCAGCAGCTTAGGACAGGGAGGAGACAATGAGCAGTTCTTC.

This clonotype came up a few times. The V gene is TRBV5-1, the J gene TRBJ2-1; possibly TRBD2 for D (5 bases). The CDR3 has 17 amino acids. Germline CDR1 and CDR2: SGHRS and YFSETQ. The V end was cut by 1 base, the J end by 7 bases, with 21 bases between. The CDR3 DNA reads TGCGCCAGCAGCTTGTCGGTCCAGCGGTCTTTATTGAATGAGCAGTTCTTC. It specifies CASSLSVQRSLLNEQFF. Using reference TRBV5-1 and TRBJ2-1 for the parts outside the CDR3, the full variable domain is KAGVTQTPRYLIKTRGQQVTLSCSPISGHRSVSWYQQTPGQGLQFLFEYFSETQRNKGNFPGRFSGRQFSNSRSEMNVSTLELGDSALYLCASSLSVQRSLLNEQFFGPGTRLTVL.

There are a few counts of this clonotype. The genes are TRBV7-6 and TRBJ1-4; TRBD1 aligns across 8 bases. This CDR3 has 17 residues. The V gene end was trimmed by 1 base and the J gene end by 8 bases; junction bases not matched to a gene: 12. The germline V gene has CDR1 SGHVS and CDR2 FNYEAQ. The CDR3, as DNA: TGTGCCAGCAGCTTAGGCCCATCGGACAGGGTTGAGGAAAAACTGTTTTTT. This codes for CASSLGPSDRVEEKLFF. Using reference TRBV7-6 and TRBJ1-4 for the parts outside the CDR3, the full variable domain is GAGVSQSPRYKVTKRGQDVALRCDPISGHVSLYWYRQALGQGPEFLTYFNYEAQQDKSGLPNDRFSAERPEGSISTLTIQRTEQRDSAMYRCASSLGPSDRVEEKLFFGSGTQLSVL.

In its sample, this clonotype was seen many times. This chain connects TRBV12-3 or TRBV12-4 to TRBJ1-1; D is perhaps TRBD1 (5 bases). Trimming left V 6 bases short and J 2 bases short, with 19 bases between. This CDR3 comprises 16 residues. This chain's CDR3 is CASSPRDRHVNTEAFF. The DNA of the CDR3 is TGTGCCAGCAGCCCGAGGGACCGACATGTTAACACTGAAGCTTTCTTT.

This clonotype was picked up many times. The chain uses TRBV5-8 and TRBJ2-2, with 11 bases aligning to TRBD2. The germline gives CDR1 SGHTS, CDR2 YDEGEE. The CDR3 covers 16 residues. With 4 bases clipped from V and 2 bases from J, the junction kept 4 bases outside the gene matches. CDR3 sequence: CASSPGLAVNTGELFF. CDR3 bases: TGTGCCAGCAGCCCGGGACTAGCGGTAAACACCGGGGAGCTGTTTTTT.

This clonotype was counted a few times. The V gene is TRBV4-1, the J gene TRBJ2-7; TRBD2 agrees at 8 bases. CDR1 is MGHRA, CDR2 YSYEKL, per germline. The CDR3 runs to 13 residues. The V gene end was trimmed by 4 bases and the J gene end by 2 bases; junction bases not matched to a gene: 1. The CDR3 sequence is CASSRAGAYEQYF. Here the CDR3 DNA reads TGCGCCAGCAGCCGAGCGGGAGCCTACGAGCAGTACTTC.

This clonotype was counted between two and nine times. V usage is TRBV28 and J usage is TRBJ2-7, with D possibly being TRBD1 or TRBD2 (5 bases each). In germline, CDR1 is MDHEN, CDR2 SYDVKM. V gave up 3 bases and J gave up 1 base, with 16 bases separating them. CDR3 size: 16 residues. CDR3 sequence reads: CASSFGVGEPSYEQYF. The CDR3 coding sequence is TGTGCCAGCAGTTTTGGGGTGGGGGAGCCGTCCTACGAGCAGTACTTC.

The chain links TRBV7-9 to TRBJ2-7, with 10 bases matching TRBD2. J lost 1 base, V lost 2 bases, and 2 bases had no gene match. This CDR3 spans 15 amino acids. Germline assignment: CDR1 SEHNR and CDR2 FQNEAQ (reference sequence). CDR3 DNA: TGTGCCAGCAGCTTAACTAGCGGGAAATCCTACGAGCAGTACTTC. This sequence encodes CASSLTSGKSYEQYF.

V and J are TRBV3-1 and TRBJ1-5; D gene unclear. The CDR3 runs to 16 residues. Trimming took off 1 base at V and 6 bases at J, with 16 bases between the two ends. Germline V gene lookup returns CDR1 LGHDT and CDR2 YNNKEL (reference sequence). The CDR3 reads CASSQGYRPEGQPQHF. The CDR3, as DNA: TGTGCCAGCAGCCAAGGATACCGCCCAGAGGGTCAGCCCCAGCATTTT.

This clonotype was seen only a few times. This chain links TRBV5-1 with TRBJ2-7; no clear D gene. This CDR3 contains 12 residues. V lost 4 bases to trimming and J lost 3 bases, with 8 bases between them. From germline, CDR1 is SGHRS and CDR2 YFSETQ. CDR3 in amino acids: CASSARDYEQYF. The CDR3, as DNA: TGCGCCAGCAGCGCTCGAGACTACGAGCAGTACTTC.

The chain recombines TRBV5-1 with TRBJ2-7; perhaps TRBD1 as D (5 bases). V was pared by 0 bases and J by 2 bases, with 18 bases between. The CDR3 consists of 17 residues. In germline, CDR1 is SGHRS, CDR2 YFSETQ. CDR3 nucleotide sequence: TGCGCCAGCAGCTTGGCTGGCCAGGGTGTTCCAGCCTACGAGCAGTACTTC. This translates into CASSLAGQGVPAYEQYF. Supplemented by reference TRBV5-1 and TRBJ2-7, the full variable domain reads KAGVTQTPRYLIKTRGQQVTLSCSPISGHRSVSWYQQTPGQGLQFLFEYFSETQRNKGNFPGRFSGRQFSNSRSEMNVSTLELGDSALYLCASSLAGQGVPAYEQYFGPGTRLTVT.

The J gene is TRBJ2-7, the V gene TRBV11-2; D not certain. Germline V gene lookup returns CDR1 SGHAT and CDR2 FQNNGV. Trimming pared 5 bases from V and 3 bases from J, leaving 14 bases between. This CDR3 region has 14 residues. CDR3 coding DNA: TGTGCCAGCAGCGCGGCGGCAGCGCTCTACGAGCAGTACTTC. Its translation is CASSAAAALYEQYF. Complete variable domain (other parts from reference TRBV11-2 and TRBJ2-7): EAGVAQSPRYKIIEKRQSVAFWCNPISGHATLYWYQQILGQGPKLLIQFQNNGVVDDSQLPKDRFSAERLKGVDSTLKIQPAKLEDSAVYLCASSAAAALYEQYFGPGTRLTVT.

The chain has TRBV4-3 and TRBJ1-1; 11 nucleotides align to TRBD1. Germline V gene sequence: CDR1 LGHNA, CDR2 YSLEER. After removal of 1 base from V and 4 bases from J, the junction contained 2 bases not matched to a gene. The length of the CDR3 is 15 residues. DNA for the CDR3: TGCGCCAGCAGCCAAGGGACAGGGGGCGGCACTGAAGCTTTCTTT. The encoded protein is CASSQGTGGGTEAFF.

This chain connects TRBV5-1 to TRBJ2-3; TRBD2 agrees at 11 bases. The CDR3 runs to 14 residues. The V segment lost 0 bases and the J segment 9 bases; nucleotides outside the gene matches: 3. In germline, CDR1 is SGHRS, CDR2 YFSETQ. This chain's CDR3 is CASSLVAGGPTQYF. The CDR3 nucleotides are TGCGCCAGCAGCTTGGTAGCGGGAGGGCCCACGCAGTATTTT.

This CDR3 is CASSLSTNQGYTF. The CDR3, as DNA: TGTGCCAGCAGCTTAAGCACCAATCAAGGCTACACCTTC. This chain uses TRBV7-2 with TRBJ1-2; no definite D call. CDR3 length: 13 residues. Germline V gives CDR1 SGHTA, CDR2 FQGNSA. The V end was cut by 2 bases, the J end by 8 bases, with 12 bases between.

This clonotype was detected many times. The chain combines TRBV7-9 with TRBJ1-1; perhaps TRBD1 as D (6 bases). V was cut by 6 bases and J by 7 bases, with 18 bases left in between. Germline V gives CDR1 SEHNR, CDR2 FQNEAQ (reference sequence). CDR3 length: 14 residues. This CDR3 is CASRGDPLRGEAFF. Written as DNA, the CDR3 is TGTGCCAGCAGAGGGGACCCCCTCAGGGGTGAAGCTTTCTTT.

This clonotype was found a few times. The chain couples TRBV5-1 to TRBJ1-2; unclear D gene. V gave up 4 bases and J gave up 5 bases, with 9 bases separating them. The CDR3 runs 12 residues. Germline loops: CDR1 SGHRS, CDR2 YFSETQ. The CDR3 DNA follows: TGCGCCAGCAGCGACGGACTTTATGGCTACACCTTC. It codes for CASSDGLYGYTF. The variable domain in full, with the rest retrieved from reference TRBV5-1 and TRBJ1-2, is KAGVTQTPRYLIKTRGQQVTLSCSPISGHRSVSWYQQTPGQGLQFLFEYFSETQRNKGNFPGRFSGRQFSNSRSEMNVSTLELGDSALYLCASSDGLYGYTFGSGTRLTVV.

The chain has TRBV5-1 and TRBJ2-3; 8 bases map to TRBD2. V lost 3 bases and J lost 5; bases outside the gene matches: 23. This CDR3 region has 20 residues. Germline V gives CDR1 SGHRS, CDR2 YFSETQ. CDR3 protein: CASSSTVLPTSVSGKDTQYF. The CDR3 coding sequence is TGCGCCAGCAGCTCCACGGTGCTCCCGACTAGCGTGAGTGGGAAAGATACGCAGTATTTT.

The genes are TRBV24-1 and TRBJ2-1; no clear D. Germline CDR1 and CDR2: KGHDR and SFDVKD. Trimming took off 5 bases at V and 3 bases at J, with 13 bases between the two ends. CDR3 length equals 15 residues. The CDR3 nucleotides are TGTGCCACCAGTGGATCAGGACCGAACTACAATGAGCAGTTCTTC. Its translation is CATSGSGPNYNEQFF.

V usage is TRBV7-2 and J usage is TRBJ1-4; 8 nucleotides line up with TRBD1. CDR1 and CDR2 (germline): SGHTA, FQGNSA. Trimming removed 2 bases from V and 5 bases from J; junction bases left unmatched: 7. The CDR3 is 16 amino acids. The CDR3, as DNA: TGTGCCAGCAGCTTACTGTCAGGACAGGGCAATGAAAAACTGTTTTTT. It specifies CASSLLSGQGNEKLFF.

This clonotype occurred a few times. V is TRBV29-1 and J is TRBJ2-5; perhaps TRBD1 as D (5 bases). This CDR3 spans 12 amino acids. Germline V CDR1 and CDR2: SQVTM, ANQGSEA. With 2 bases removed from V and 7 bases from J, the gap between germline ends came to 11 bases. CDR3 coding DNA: TGCAGCGTTGAAAAGGGCAGGGCGACCCAGTACTTC. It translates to CSVEKGRATQYF.

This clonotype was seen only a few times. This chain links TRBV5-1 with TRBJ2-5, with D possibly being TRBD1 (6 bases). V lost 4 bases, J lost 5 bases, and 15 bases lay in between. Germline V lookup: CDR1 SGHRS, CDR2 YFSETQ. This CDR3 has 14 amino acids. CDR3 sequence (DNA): TGCGCCAGCAGCGTACACAGGGTCGAGGAGACCCAGTACTTC. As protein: CASSVHRVEETQYF.

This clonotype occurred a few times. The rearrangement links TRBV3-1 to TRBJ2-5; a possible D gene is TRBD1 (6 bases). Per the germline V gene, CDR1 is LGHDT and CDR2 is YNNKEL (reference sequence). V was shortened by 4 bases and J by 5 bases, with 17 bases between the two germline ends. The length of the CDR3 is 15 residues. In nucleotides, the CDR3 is TGTGCCAGCAGCCTTCATCCAGGGGCCGGGGAGACCCAGTACTTC. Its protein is CASSLHPGAGETQYF.